These 24 T cell receptor beta chains originate from one sample sequenced in a study of glioma-infiltrating T cells after dendritic cell vaccination. Time point noted: after dendritic cell vaccination, including at tumor progression/relapse. Profiling relied on immunoSEQ multiplex PCR, and the TCRdb table lists in-frame clones only, not all of them. The sample holds 110,000 or so clones, nearly 90% seen once. The input for sequencing was blood, taken after dendritic cell vaccination. The source of these receptors is a human donor with glioblastoma.

The gene calls are TRBV7-2 and TRBJ2-7; 16 bases are shared with TRBD2. Germline loops: CDR1 SGHTA, CDR2 FQGNSA. This CDR3 has 19 residues. V shed 5 bases, J shed 5 bases, and the junction held 15 bases outside the gene matches. This CDR3 is CASSREAGLAGGPWNEQYF. CDR3 DNA sequence: TGTGCCAGCAGCCGAGAAGCGGGACTAGCGGGGGGGCCTTGGAACGAGCAGTACTTC.

The chain combines TRBV5-8 with TRBJ1-1, with no clear D. The CDR3 runs to 14 residues. Germline lookup yields CDR1 SGHTS and CDR2 YDEGEE. V was cut by 2 bases and J by 5 bases, with 13 bases left in between. CDR3 nucleotide sequence: TGTGCCAGCAGCTTCGAGGATTCGCGAACTGAAGCTTTCTTT. Its protein product is CASSFEDSRTEAFF.

This clone was seen only once. The J gene is TRBJ1-5, the V gene TRBV10-1; D is ambiguous. V was shortened by 6 bases and J by 15 bases, with 12 bases between the two germline ends. This CDR3 has 10 residues. Germline V gives CDR1 WNHNN, CDR2 SYGVQD (reference sequence). The CDR3 protein is CASSQPVRHF. The CDR3, as DNA: TGCGCCAGCAGCCAACCAGTCCGGCATTTT.

J is TRBJ2-7 and V is TRBV2, with D possibly being TRBD2 (5 bases). The CDR3 is 13 amino acids. Germline V gene lookup returns CDR1 SNHLY and CDR2 FYNNEI. Trimming removed 6 bases from V and 3 bases from J, with 12 bases in between. CDR3: CASRGEVNYEQYF. The CDR3 DNA follows: TGTGCCAGCAGGGGAGAGGTCAACTACGAGCAGTACTTC. Together with reference TRBV2 and TRBJ2-7, the CDR3 gives the full variable domain: EPEVTQTPSHQVTQMGQEVILRCVPISNHLYFYWYRQILGQKVEFLVSFYNNEISEKSEIFDDQFSVERPDGSNFTLKIRSTKLEDSAMYFCASRGEVNYEQYFGPGTRLTVT.

J is TRBJ1-1 and V is TRBV5-1; D is possibly TRBD1 (6 bases). Germline V gene sequence: CDR1 SGHRS, CDR2 YFSETQ. V lost 0 bases, J lost 0 bases, and 15 bases lay in between. This CDR3 region has 17 residues. CDR3 in amino acids: CASSLDPGAKMNTEAFF. Written as DNA, the CDR3 is TGCGCCAGCAGCTTGGACCCAGGGGCGAAAATGAACACTGAAGCTTTCTTT.

The rearrangement joins TRBV9 to TRBJ2-3; a possible D gene is TRBD1 (5 bases). V dropped 0 bases and J dropped 0 bases, with 11 bases sitting between them. The CDR3 has 16 residues. Germline V gene sequence: CDR1 SGDLS, CDR2 YYNGEE. The CDR3 nucleotides are TGTGCCAGCAGCGTAGGCCAGGGTTCTAGCACAGATACGCAGTATTTT. Protein sequence: CASSVGQGSSTDTQYF. The full variable domain, with the rest looked up from reference TRBV9 and TRBJ2-3, is DSGVTQTPKHLITATGQRVTLRCSPRSGDLSVYWYQQSLDQGLQFLIQYYNGEERAKGNILERFSAQQFPDLHSELNLSSLELGDSALYFCASSVGQGSSTDTQYFGPGTRLTVL.

The V gene is TRBV5-4, the J gene TRBJ1-1; TRBD1 aligns across 7 bases. The V gene's germline CDR1 is SGHNT and CDR2 YYREEE (reference sequence). J lost 3 bases, V lost 6 bases, and 8 bases had no gene match. The CDR3 contains 14 residues. The chain's CDR3 is CASTKQGLYTEAFF. CDR3 DNA: TGTGCCAGCACCAAACAGGGGTTGTACACTGAAGCTTTCTTT.

This clone was picked up a small number of times. The rearrangement links TRBV10-1 to TRBJ1-5, with D possibly being TRBD1 (5 bases). Germline CDR1 is WNHNN and CDR2 is SYGVQD (reference sequence). The V and J ends lost 6 bases and 3 bases respectively, with 9 bases between them. The CDR3 is 13 residues long. The CDR3: CASSDRNNQPQHF. Written as DNA, the CDR3 is TGCGCCAGCAGCGACAGAAACAATCAGCCCCAGCATTTT.

This chain joins TRBV7-2 and TRBJ2-7, with D unclear. Trimming shortened V by 1 base and J by 0 bases, and 13 bases separated the two germline ends. CDR1 and CDR2 from the germline V gene are SGHTA and FQGNSA. The CDR3 has 16 amino acids. Here the CDR3 DNA reads TGTGCCAGCAGCTTAGATTCGGGTTCCCACTCCTACGAGCAGTACTTC. Translating it yields CASSLDSGSHSYEQYF.

The genes are TRBV6-5 and TRBJ2-1; 7 bases align to TRBD2. CDR1 and CDR2 from the germline V gene are MNHEY and SVGAGI. The V segment lost 4 bases and the J segment 0 bases; nucleotides outside the gene matches: 3. CDR3 length equals 15 residues. CDR3 DNA sequence: TGTGCCAGCAGTTCTAGCGGTAGCTCCTACAATGAGCAGTTCTTC. Protein sequence: CASSSSGSSYNEQFF.

This chain connects TRBV30 to TRBJ2-2; the D gene is possibly TRBD1 (6 bases). Trimming stripped 3 bases from V and 3 bases from J, with 8 bases between. Per germline, CDR1 GTSNPN and CDR2 SVGIG (reference sequence). The CDR3 spans 13 residues. CDR3 region: CAWSTGYTGELFF. The CDR3 coding sequence is TGTGCCTGGAGCACAGGGTACACCGGGGAGCTGTTTTTT.

The chain recombines TRBV5-1 with TRBJ2-3; perhaps TRBD2 as D (5 bases). V lost 2 bases and J lost 0, with 10 bases in between. Germline V gene lookup returns CDR1 SGHRS and CDR2 YFSETQ. The CDR3 sequence is 15 residues long. The CDR3 region is CASSLKADSTDTQYF. DNA of the CDR3: TGCGCCAGCAGCTTAAAAGCGGATAGCACAGATACGCAGTATTTT.

The chain has TRBV18 and TRBJ2-3; TRBD2 matches 11 bases. The CDR3 runs 15 residues. CDR1 KGHSH and CDR2 LQKENI come from the germline V gene. V trimming: 2 bases; J trimming: 11 bases; junction bases outside the gene matches: 9. The CDR3 loop is CASSPLLAGDQVQYF. The CDR3 DNA sequence: TGTGCCAGCTCACCATTACTAGCGGGAGATCAAGTGCAGTATTTT.

This clone has only a few counts. The chain employs TRBV7-9 and TRBJ2-7, with TRBD1 matching over 7 bases. This CDR3 has 13 amino acids. Looked up from germline, CDR1 is SEHNR and CDR2 is FQNEAQ (reference sequence). Trimming took 2 bases from V and 5 from J; bases not matched to a gene: 3. CDR3 sequence (DNA): TGTGCCAGCAGCTTACCTGACAGGGACGAGCAGTACTTC. Translating gives CASSLPDRDEQYF. The full variable domain, in which reference TRBV7-9 and TRBJ2-7 provide the parts outside the CDR3, is DTGVSQNPRHKITKRGQNVTFRCDPISEHNRLYWYRQTLGQGPEFLTYFQNEAQLEKSRLLSDRFSAERPKGSFSTLEIQRTEQGDSAMYLCASSLPDRDEQYFGPGTRLTVT.

The sample holds one count of this clone. DNA for the CDR3: TGTGCCAGTAGTATCTCACAGGGGGATCAGCCCCAGCATTTT. Protein: CASSISQGDQPQHF. J is TRBJ1-5 and V is TRBV19, with 8 bases aligning to TRBD1. This CDR3 has 14 amino acids. The germline V gene has CDR1 LNHDA and CDR2 SQIVND (reference sequence). With 3 bases clipped from V and 5 bases from J, the junction kept 3 bases outside the gene matches.

This clone was detected a few times. The chain has TRBV19 and TRBJ2-5, with TRBD2 identical over 11 bases. Trimming cost V 5 bases and J 2 bases; bases outside gene matches: 1. The germline V gene encodes CDR1 LNHDA and CDR2 SQIVND (reference sequence). The CDR3 has 14 amino acids. CDR3 nucleotides: TGTGCCAGTAGTCGACTAGCGGGGCAAGAGACCCAGTACTTC. This translates into CASSRLAGQETQYF. The full variable domain, its missing parts supplied by reference TRBV19 and TRBJ2-5, is DGGITQSPKYLFRKEGQNVTLSCEQNLNHDAMYWYRQDPGQGLRLIYYSQIVNDFQKGDIAEGYSVSREKKESFPLTVTSAQKNPTAFYLCASSRLAGQETQYFGPGTRLLVL.

The CDR3 region is CASSPSFAGIRTDTQYF. CDR3 nucleotide sequence: TGTGCCAGCAGCCCAAGCTTTGCGGGAATACGCACAGATACGCAGTATTTT. V and J are TRBV7-3 and TRBJ2-3; TRBD2 might be the D (6 bases). V was shortened by 5 bases and J by 1 base, with 19 bases between the two germline ends. The V gene's germline CDR1 is SGHTA and CDR2 FQGTGA. CDR3 length: 17 amino acids.

This clone was detected only a few times. V gene TRBV30 combines with J gene TRBJ2-6; weak D call: TRBD2 (5 bases). CDR3 length: 14 amino acids. The germline gives CDR1 GTSNPN, CDR2 SVGIG (reference sequence). Trimming took off 3 bases at V and 0 bases at J, with 6 bases between the two ends. The CDR3 loop is CAWSRDSGANVLTF. The CDR3, as DNA: TGTGCCTGGAGCCGGGACTCTGGGGCCAACGTCCTGACTTTC.

V is TRBV15 and J is TRBJ2-2; D is perhaps TRBD2 (5 bases). Germline V lookup: CDR1 LNHNV, CDR2 YYDKDF (reference sequence). V was clipped by 1 base and J by 10 bases, with 19 bases between them. The CDR3 length is 16 residues. CDR3 in DNA: TGTGCCACCAGCAGAGTTCGGGCGGGTTGGCCGGCGGAGCTGTTTTTT. This gives the protein CATSRVRAGWPAELFF. Full variable domain (remainder filled in from reference TRBV15 and TRBJ2-2): DAMVIQNPRYQVTQFGKPVTLSCSQTLNHNVMYWYQQKSSQAPKLLFHYYDKDFNNEADTPDNFQSRRPNTSFCFLDIRSPGLGDTAMYLCATSRVRAGWPAELFFGEGSRLTVL.

This chain joins TRBV6-5 and TRBJ2-7; 10 nucleotides match TRBD2. Trimming at V came to 0 bases and at J to 4 bases, leaving 3 bases not matched to a gene. The CDR3 contains 15 residues. From germline, CDR1 is MNHEY and CDR2 SVGAGI. The CDR3 reads CASSYSPSGSYEQYF. For the CDR3, the DNA is TGTGCCAGCAGTTACTCGCCTAGCGGGAGTTACGAGCAGTACTTC.

The chain carries TRBV11-3 and TRBJ2-1; 11 nucleotides line up with TRBD2. V lost 5 bases, J lost 1 base, and 16 bases stayed unmatched. Germline lookup yields CDR1 SGHNT and CDR2 YENEEA. This CDR3 contains 20 residues. The CDR3 here is CASSPLWRVASGGSYNEQFF. CDR3 sequence (DNA): TGTGCCAGCAGCCCCCTCTGGAGGGTGGCTAGCGGGGGGTCCTACAATGAGCAGTTCTTC.

The chain employs TRBV5-6 and TRBJ2-7; 10 bases are a match to TRBD2. This CDR3 contains 15 residues. Germline assignment: CDR1 SGHDT and CDR2 YYEEEE. V trimming: 3 bases; J trimming: 3 bases; junction bases outside the gene matches: 6. The CDR3 region is CASSSPASGSYEQYF. The CDR3 DNA is TGTGCCAGCAGCTCCCCTGCTAGCGGGAGCTACGAGCAGTACTTC.

The rearrangement uses TRBV7-6 and TRBJ1-5; D unresolved. V lost 1 base and J lost 6, with 13 bases in between. The CDR3 consists of 15 residues. Germline loops: CDR1 SGHVS, CDR2 FNYEAQ. The CDR3 DNA follows: TGTGCCAGCAGCTTAGGGCCCTCCGGAGGTCAGCCCCAGCATTTT. Translated, it gives CASSLGPSGGQPQHF. The entire variable domain, with the rest obtained from reference TRBV7-6 and TRBJ1-5, is as follows: GAGVSQSPRYKVTKRGQDVALRCDPISGHVSLYWYRQALGQGPEFLTYFNYEAQQDKSGLPNDRFSAERPEGSISTLTIQRTEQRDSAMYRCASSLGPSGGQPQHFGDGTRLSIL.

The rearrangement links TRBV30 to TRBJ2-2; perhaps TRBD2 as D (5 bases). The CDR3 runs 14 residues. Trimming took off 4 bases at V and 1 base at J, with 10 bases between the two ends. Germline CDR1 is GTSNPN and CDR2 is SVGIG (reference sequence). The CDR3 region is CAWKTMGNTGELFF. The CDR3 region has the DNA TGTGCCTGGAAGACTATGGGGAACACCGGGGAGCTGTTTTTT.